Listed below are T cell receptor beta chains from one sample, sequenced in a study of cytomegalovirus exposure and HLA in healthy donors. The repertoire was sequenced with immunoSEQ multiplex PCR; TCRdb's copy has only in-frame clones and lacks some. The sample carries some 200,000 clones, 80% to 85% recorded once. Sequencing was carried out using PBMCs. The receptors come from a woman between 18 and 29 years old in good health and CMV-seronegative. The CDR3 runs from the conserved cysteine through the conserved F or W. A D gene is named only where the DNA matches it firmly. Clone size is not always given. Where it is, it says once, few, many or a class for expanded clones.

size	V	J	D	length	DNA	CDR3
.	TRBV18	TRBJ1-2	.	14	TGTGCCAGCTCACCTGGGGCCCAGTACTATGGCTACACCTTC	CASSPGAQYYGYTF
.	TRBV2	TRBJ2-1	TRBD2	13	TGTGCCAGCAGTATTCTAGCGGGAGTTGAGCAGTTCTTC	CASSILAGVEQFF
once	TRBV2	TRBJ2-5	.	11	TGTGCCAGCAGTGTAAGCGAAACGCAGTACTTC	CASSVSETQYF
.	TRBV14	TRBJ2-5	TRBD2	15	TGTGCCAGCAGCCACGGCGGGAGGCGCCAAGAGACCCAGTACTTC	CASSHGGRRQETQYF
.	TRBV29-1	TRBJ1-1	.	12	TGCAGCGTGTTGGGGGCTGGGACTGAAGCTTTCTTT	CSVLGAGTEAFF
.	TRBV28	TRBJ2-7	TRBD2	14	TGTGCCAGCAGTTTAGCGGGAGGGACCTACGAGCAGTACTTC	CASSLAGGTYEQYF
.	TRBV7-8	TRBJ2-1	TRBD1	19	TGTGCCAGCAGCTTAGGGACAGGGGACCCCTTTTACTCCTACAATGAGCAGTTCTTC	CASSLGTGDPFYSYNEQFF
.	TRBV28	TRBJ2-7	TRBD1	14	TGTGCCAGCAGCCCTAACAGGGGGCGGTACGAGCAGTACTTC	CASSPNRGRYEQYF
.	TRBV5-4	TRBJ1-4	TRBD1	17	TGTGCCAGCAGCCAGGGACAGGGCCGCGGATTAAATGAAAAACTGTTTTTT	CASSQGQGRGLNEKLFF
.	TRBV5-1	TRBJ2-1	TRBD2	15	TGCGCCAGCAGCCCCTCGGGGGGACCCTACAATGAGCAGTTCTTC	CASSPSGGPYNEQFF